This T cell receptor beta chain came from a study of T cells after yellow fever vaccination. General study points: There was a possibility that FACS-sorted repertoires contained abundant clonotypes contaminating from the bulk population. Subsequent to the booster, the majority of primary-vaccination clones reappeared (less than 97% CD4, about 90% CD8).

Production of TCR cDNA was by 5'RACE template switching, which also added a universal primer site and UMIs. Using its own MiXCR run on the 5' RACE reads, TCRdb lists one record per CDR3 protein. The sample has 96,000 or so distinct CDR3 sequences; approximately 8.4% are singletons. Trimming removed 1 base from V and 11 bases from J, with 11 bases in between. The CDR3 has 12 residues. Germline CDR1 reads MGHRA; CDR2 reads YSYEKL. The chain recombines TRBV4-1 with TRBJ1-1, with D possibly being TRBD1 (5 bases). The sample in question was CD8+ T cells not binding an NS4B(214-222) dextramer, sorted from PBMCs, obtained less than 16 days after the first yellow fever vaccination. The clonotype originates from a man aged 18 to 30 who received the YFV17D yellow fever vaccine. CDR3 in amino acids: CASSQVVGAAFF. CDR3 nucleotides: TGCGCCAGCAGCCAAGTGGTCGGGGCGGCTTTCTTT.